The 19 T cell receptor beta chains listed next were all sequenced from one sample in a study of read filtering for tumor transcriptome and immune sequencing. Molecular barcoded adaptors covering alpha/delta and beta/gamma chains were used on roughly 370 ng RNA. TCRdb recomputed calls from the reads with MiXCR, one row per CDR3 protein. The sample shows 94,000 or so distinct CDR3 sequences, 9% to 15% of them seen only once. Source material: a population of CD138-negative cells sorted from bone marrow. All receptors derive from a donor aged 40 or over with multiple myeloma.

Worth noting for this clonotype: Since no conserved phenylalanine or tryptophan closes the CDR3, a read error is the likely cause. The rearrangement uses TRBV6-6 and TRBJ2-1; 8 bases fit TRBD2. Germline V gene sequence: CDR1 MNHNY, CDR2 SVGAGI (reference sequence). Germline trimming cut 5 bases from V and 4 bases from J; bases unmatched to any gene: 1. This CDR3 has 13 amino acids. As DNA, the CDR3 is TGTGCCAGCAGTACTAGCGGTTACAATGAGCAGTTCCTC. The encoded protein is CASSTSGYNEQFL.

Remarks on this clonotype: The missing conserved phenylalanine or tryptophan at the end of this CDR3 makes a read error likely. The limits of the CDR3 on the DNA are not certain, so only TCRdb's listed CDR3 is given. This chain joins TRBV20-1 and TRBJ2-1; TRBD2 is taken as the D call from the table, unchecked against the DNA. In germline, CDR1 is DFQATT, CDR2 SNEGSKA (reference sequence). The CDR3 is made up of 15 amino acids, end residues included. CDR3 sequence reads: CSARPRLAVNNERFL.

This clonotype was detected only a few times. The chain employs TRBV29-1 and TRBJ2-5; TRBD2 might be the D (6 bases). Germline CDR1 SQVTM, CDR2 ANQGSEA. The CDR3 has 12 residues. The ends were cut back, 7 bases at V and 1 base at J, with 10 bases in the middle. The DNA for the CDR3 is TGCAGCGCCCGGGAGTCCCAAGAGACCCAGTACTTC. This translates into CSARESQETQYF.

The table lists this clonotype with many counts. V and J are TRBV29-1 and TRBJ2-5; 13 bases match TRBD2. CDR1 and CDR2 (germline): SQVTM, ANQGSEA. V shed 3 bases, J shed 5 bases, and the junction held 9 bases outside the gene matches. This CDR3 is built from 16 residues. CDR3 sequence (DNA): TGCAGCGTTGAGTGGCCACTAGCGGGAGGGTCGGAGACCCAGTACTTC. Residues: CSVEWPLAGGSETQYF.

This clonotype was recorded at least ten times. In DNA, the CDR3 is TGTGCCACCAGTGATTTGCGGGCAGGGGGTTTAACAGATACGCAGTATTTT. Its protein is CATSDLRAGGLTDTQYF. The rearrangement uses TRBV24-1 and TRBJ2-3, with 7 bases that match TRBD1. V gave up 0 bases and J gave up 3 bases; unmatched junction bases: 8. Germline V gene lookup returns CDR1 KGHDR and CDR2 SFDVKD. This CDR3 is built from 17 residues.

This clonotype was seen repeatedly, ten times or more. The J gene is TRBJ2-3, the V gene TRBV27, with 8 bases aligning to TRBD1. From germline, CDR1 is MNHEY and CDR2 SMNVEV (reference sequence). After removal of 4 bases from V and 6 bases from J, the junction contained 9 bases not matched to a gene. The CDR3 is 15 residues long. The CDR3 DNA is TGTGCCAGCAGTTCACTGGACAGGGTTCGTGATACGCAGTATTTT. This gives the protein CASSSLDRVRDTQYF.

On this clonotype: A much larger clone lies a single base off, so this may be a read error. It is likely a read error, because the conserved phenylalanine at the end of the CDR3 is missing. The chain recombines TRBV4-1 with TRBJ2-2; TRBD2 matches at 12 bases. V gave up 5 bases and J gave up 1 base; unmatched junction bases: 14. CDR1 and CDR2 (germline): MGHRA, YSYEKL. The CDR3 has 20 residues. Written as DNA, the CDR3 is TGCGCCAGCAGCAGAACGAGCTTAGTACTAGCGGGAGGGAACACCGGGGAGCTGTTTTGT. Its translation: CASSRTSLVLAGGNTGELFC.

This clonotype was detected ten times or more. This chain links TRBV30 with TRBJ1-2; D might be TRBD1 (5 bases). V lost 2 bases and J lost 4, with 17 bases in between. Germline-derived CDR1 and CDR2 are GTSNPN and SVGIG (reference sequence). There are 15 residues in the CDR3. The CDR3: CAWSRGGTKLYGYTF. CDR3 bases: TGTGCCTGGAGTAGGGGAGGGACGAAACTCTATGGCTACACCTTC. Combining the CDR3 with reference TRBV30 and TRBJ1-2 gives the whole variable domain SQTIHQWPATLVQPVGSPLSLECTVEGTSNPNLYWYRQAAGRGLQLLFYSVGIGQISSEVPQNLSASRPQDRQFILSSKKLLLSDSGFYLCAWSRGGTKLYGYTFGSGTRLTVV.

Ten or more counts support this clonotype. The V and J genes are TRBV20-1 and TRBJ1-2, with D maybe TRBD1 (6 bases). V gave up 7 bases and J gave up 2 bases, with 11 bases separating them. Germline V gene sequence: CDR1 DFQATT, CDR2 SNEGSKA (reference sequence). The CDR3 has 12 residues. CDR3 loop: CSVDRPNYGYTF. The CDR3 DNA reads TGCAGTGTTGACAGGCCGAACTATGGCTACACCTTC.

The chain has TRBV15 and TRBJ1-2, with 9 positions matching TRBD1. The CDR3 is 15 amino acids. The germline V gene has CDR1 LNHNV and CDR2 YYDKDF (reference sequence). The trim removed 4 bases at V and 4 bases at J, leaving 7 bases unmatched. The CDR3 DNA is TGTGCCACCAGCATAACCGGGACAGGGTCCTATGGCTACACCTTC. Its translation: CATSITGTGSYGYTF.

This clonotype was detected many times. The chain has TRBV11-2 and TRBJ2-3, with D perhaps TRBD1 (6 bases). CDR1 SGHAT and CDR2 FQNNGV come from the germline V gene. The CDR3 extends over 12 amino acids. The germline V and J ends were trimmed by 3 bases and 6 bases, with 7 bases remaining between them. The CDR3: CASSLGADTQYF. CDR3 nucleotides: TGTGCCAGCAGCTTGGGGGCGGATACGCAGTATTTT.

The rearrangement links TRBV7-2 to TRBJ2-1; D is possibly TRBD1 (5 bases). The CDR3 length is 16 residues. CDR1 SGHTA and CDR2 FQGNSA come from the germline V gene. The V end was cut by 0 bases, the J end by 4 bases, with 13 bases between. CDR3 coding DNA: TGTGCCAGCAGCTTAGCGCATTCAGGGTTGTACAATGAGCAGTTCTTC. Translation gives CASSLAHSGLYNEQFF.

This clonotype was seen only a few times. The CDR3 is CASSLAPGGNQPQHF. The CDR3 DNA sequence: TGTGCCAGCAGCTTGGCCCCCGGGGGCAATCAGCCCCAGCATTTT. This sequence joins TRBV5-4 and TRBJ1-5; D gene unclear. The CDR3 runs 15 residues. Per the germline V gene, CDR1 is SGHNT and CDR2 is YYREEE (reference sequence). V lost 0 bases, J lost 2 bases, and 9 bases lay in between.

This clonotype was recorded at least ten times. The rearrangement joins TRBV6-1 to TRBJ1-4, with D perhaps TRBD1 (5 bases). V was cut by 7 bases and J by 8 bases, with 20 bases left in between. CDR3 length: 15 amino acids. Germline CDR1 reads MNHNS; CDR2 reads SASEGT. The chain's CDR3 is CASIPGPRGIEKLFF. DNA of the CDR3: TGTGCCAGCATTCCAGGGCCCCGTGGTATAGAAAAACTGTTTTTT.

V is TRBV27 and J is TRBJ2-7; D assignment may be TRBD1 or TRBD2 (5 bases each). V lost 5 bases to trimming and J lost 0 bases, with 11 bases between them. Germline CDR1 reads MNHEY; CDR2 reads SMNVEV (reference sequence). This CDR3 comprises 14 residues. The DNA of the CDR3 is TGTGCCAGCAGTCTGTCGGGGCCCTCCTACGAGCAGTACTTC. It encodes CASSLSGPSYEQYF.

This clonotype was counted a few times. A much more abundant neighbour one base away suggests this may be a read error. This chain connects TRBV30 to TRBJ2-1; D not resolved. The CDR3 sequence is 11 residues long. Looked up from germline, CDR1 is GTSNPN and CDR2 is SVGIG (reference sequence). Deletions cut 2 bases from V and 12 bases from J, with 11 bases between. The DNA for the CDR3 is TGTGCCTGGAGTCTGGGGTATGGGCAGTTCTTC. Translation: CAWSLGYGQFF.

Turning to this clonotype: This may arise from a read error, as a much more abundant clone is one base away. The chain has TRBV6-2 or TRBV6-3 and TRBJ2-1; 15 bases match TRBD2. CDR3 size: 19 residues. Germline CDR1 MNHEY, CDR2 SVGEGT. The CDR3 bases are TGTGCCAGCACAACCAGAAAGGGGACTAGCGGGAGGAACTACGATGAGCAGTTCTTC. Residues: CASTTRKGTSGRNYDEQFF.

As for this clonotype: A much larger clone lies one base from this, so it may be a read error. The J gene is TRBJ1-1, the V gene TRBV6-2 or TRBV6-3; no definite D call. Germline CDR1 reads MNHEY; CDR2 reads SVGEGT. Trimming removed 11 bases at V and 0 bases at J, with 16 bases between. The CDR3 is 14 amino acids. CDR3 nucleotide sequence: TGTGCCGGCGGAACAGTTATCATGAACACTGAAGCTTTCTTT. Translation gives CAGGTVIMNTEAFF.

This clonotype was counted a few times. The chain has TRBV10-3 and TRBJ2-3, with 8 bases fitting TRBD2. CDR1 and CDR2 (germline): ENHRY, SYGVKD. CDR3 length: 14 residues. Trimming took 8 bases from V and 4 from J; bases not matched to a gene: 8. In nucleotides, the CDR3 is TGTGCCATCTATAGCGGAGCGGGAGCAGATACGCAGTATTTT. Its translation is CAIYSGAGADTQYF.